A single sample is the source of the 13 T cell receptor beta chains below, sequenced in a study of blood T cell repertoires in COVID-19. TCRdb keeps only in-frame clones here, not all; method: immunoSEQ multiplex PCR. This sample carries approximately 100,000 clones, 85% to 90% of them seen once, and the ten largest clones take roughly 19%. What was sequenced was peripheral blood. These receptors were collected from a human donor with acute or convalescent COVID-19. The donor label of this sample is uncertain.

This clone was found once. The CDR3 is CASSQDVGLAGSNEQFF. The CDR3 region has the DNA TGTGCCAGCAGCCAAGATGTAGGCCTAGCGGGGAGTAATGAGCAGTTCTTC. The J gene is TRBJ2-1, the V gene TRBV4-2, with 9 bases identical to TRBD2. Germline V CDR1 and CDR2: LGHNA, YNFKEQ. V shed 0 bases, J shed 7 bases, and the junction held 10 bases outside the gene matches. The CDR3 sequence is 17 residues long.

The count of this clone is one. CDR3 nucleotide sequence: TGCGCCAGCAGCTTGGTAGGGGGCTCTAACTATGGCTACACCTTC. Its protein product is CASSLVGGSNYGYTF. V is TRBV5-1 and J is TRBJ1-2; TRBD1 matches 7 bases. Trimming took 0 bases from V and 0 from J; bases not matched to a gene: 2. Germline CDR1 reads SGHRS; CDR2 reads YFSETQ. CDR3 length: 15 amino acids.

The chain couples TRBV11-1 to TRBJ2-7, with 7 bases that match TRBD2. V dropped 6 bases and J dropped 2; count of bases not matched to a gene: 7. The CDR3 runs 14 residues. CDR1 and CDR2 (germline): SGHAT, FQDESV (reference sequence). CDR3 sequence (DNA): TGTGCCAGCAGGCGAGTGGGGGGGGCCTACGAGCAGTACTTC. Protein product: CASRRVGGAYEQYF.

This clone was seen once. The chain couples TRBV2 to TRBJ2-2, with D possibly TRBD2 on 6 matching bases. V shed 1 base and J shed 8 bases, with 8 bases lying between them. This CDR3 comprises 13 residues. Germline V lookup: CDR1 SNHLY, CDR2 FYNNEI. The CDR3 is CASSEGREGELFF. The DNA for the CDR3 is TGTGCCAGCAGTGAAGGGAGGGAGGGGGAGCTGTTTTTT.

This clone was counted once. The chain links TRBV7-9 to TRBJ1-2, with a possible D match to TRBD1 (5 bases). Germline CDR1 is SEHNR and CDR2 is FQNEAQ (reference sequence). Deletions cut 1 base from V and 7 bases from J, with 13 bases between. The CDR3 loop spans 14 amino acids. As DNA, the CDR3 is TGTGCCAGCAGCTTAGGGGGGACTCCTCCTGGCTACACCTTC. It is translated as CASSLGGTPPGYTF.

The table lists this clone with a few counts. The chain employs TRBV7-2 and TRBJ1-2; 7 bases fit TRBD1. Germline V CDR1 and CDR2: SGHTA, FQGNSA. Unmatched junction bases numbered 10, after V lost 4 bases and J lost 8 bases. CDR3 length: 14 residues. CDR3 DNA: TGTGCCAGCAGCTCTGACAGGGCCTTAGGGGGCTACACCTTC. Its protein is CASSSDRALGGYTF.

The chain links TRBV28 to TRBJ1-2, with D unclear. Germline assignment: CDR1 MDHEN and CDR2 SYDVKM. Between the trimmed V and J ends, which lost 3 bases and 3 bases, there was a span of 17 bases. This CDR3 comprises 16 residues. The CDR3 here is CASSFSQRAEDYGYTF. The CDR3 DNA is TGTGCCAGCAGTTTCAGCCAGCGTGCAGAGGACTATGGCTACACCTTC.

This rearrangement joins TRBV16 to TRBJ2-5; TRBD2 is a possible D gene (6 bases). Germline CDR1 KGHSY, CDR2 FQNENV. CDR3 size: 14 residues. V shed 2 bases and J shed 7 bases, with 14 bases lying between them. The CDR3 spells CASSQGEVAGTQYF. The DNA for the CDR3 is TGTGCCAGCAGCCAAGGGGAGGTCGCGGGGACCCAGTACTTC.

This chain connects TRBV5-1 to TRBJ2-7, with D possibly matching TRBD1 (6 bases). The V gene lost 4 bases and the J gene lost 2 bases, with 16 bases spanning the gap. Germline assignment: CDR1 SGHRS and CDR2 YFSETQ. This CDR3 region has 15 residues. The CDR3 region has the DNA TGCGCCAGCAGCCTGGGACACCCGAAGGCCTACGAGCAGTACTTC. It encodes CASSLGHPKAYEQYF.

This clone has a single count. The V gene is TRBV28, the J gene TRBJ2-1; 8 nucleotides match TRBD2. Looked up from germline, CDR1 is MDHEN and CDR2 is SYDVKM. The ends lost 3 bases at V and 8 bases at J; junction bases unmatched: 9. This CDR3 is built from 15 residues. CDR3 DNA sequence: TGTGCCAGCAGTTTTCCAAGCGGGAGTCTTTATGAGCAGTTCTTC. Translation: CASSFPSGSLYEQFF.

The chain uses TRBV6-4 and TRBJ1-6; TRBD1 matches 7 bases. This CDR3 comprises 16 residues. The junction had 10 bases not matched to a gene; V was cut back by 3 bases and J by 8 bases. Germline V lookup: CDR1 MRHNA, CDR2 SNTAGT. The CDR3 nucleotides read TGTGCCAGCAGTGAAAACCCCGGGACAGCCTATTCACCCCTCCACTTT. Encoded protein: CASSENPGTAYSPLHF.

This chain links TRBV29-1 with TRBJ2-5, with 13 bases that match TRBD2. The CDR3 is 16 amino acids. Trimming removed 3 bases from V and 1 base from J; junction bases left unmatched: 5. Germline V lookup: CDR1 SQVTM, CDR2 ANQGSEA. The CDR3 bases are TGCAGCGTTGACGGGACTAGCGGGGACCTCCAAGAGACCCAGTACTTC. This sequence encodes CSVDGTSGDLQETQYF.

The rearrangement links TRBV5-1 to TRBJ2-5; 10 bases match TRBD2. Losses at the gene ends were 5 bases for V and 1 base for J; bases not matched to a gene: 5. Germline loops: CDR1 SGHRS, CDR2 YFSETQ. The CDR3 contains 15 residues. CDR3 bases: TGCGCCAGCAGTCGGAGCGGGAGGGTCCAAGAGACCCAGTACTTC. This codes for CASSRSGRVQETQYF.